This T cell receptor beta chain originates from a study of memory CD4+ T cells and cytomegalovirus serostatus. Study as a whole: Donors were healthy Belgian adults, fewer than ten CMV seropositive and some 24 seronegative.

The sort gate was single viable CD3+CD4+CD8-CD45RO+ cells for memory CD4+ T cells. Serostatus was set by detecting CMV pp150, pp28, p38, p52 IgG. On this clone itself: The antigen is unknown.

V was cut by 5 bases and J by 1 base, with 23 bases left in between. This CDR3 is 18 amino acids long. Germline lookup yields CDR1 LNHDA and CDR2 SQIVND (reference sequence). The method was immunoSEQ multiplex PCR; TCRdb's version includes in-frame clones alone and lacks a portion of them. The sample records 35,000 to 50,000 clones, 76% being singletons. Study-level results: Each of 65 to 70 CMV-associated TCRbeta sequences occurred in one to five individuals.

The sequence was obtained from an adult in good health and CMV-seronegative. Material for sequencing was memory CD4+ T cells from blood. The chain joins TRBV19 to TRBJ2-5, with a tentative D call TRBD2 (6 bases). This CDR3 reads CASSSAGRRAAGQETQYF. The CDR3, as DNA: TGTGCCAGTAGTTCCGCAGGGAGGAGGGCCGCTGGCCAAGAGACCCAGTACTTC.